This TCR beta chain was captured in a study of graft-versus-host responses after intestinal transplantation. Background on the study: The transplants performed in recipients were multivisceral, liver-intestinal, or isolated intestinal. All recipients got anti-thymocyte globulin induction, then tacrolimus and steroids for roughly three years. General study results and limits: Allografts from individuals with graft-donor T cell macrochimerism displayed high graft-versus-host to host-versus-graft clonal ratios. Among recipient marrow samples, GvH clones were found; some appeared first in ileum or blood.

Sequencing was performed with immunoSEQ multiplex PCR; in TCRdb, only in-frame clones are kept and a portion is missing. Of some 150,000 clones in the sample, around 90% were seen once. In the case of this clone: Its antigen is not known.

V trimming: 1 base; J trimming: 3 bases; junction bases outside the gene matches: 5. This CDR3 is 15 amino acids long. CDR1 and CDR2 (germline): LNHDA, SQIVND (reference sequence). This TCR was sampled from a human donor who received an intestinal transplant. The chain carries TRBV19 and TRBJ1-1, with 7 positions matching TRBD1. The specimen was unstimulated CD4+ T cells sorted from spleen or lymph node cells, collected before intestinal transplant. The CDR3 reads CASSIGPTGDTEAFF. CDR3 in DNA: TGTGCCAGTAGTATAGGCCCCACAGGGGACACTGAAGCTTTCTTT.